This entry features one T cell receptor beta chain sequence. The source of the sample is a study of T cells in Graves' hyperthyroidism and ophthalmopathy. The PBMCs were sourced from fresh peripheral blood (about 9.7 ml). CDR1 is SEHNR and CDR2 is FQNEAQ in the germline V gene (reference sequence). The CDR3 extends over 19 amino acids. The ends lost 1 base at V and 2 bases at J; junction bases unmatched: 9. There were TCR beta CDR3 regions amplified from RNA transcripts. With the HTBI primer set, the TCR CDR3 went through a first round of RT-PCR. A single record per CDR3 protein comes from TCRdb applying MiXCR to the multiplex PCR reads. The table records under 400,000 distinct CDR3 sequences, roughly 25% of them present only once.

This sequence joins TRBV7-9 and TRBJ2-2; 11 bases align to TRBD2. Sequencing used blood. This receptor was obtained from a man aged 50 or older with Graves' hyperthyroidism. CDR3 coding DNA: TGTGCCAGCAGCTTAGTGGTGGGACTAGCGGAGAGAAACACCGGGGAGCTGTTTTTT. This encodes CASSLVVGLAERNTGELFF.